What follows are 32 T cell receptor beta chains derived from one specimen sequenced in a study of T cells in women clearing cervical HPV infection. Here immunoSEQ multiplex PCR was the method, and the copy in TCRdb shows in-frame clones only, minus some. This sample contains tens of thousands of clones. What was sequenced was blood buffy coat. The receptors shown here come from a woman between 18 and 70 years old with a cervical HPV16 infection that either progressed to CIN3+ or cleared (not recorded which).

About this clone itself: The read halts 3 residues ahead of the CDR3 end, with the missing end drawn from the germline J gene. V gene TRBV18 combines with J gene TRBJ2-1; no firm D call. V was pared by 3 bases and J by 0 bases, with 15 bases between. Looked up from germline, CDR1 is KGHSH and CDR2 is LQKENI. The CDR3 loop spans 17 amino acids. Partial CDR3 DNA: TGTGCCAGCTCACCGGAGATCAGGATACTCTCCTACAATGAG. Translated, it gives CASSPEIRILSYNE. The full CDR3 protein is CASSPEIRILSYNEQFF.

CDR3 region: CAWSVREDRLFF. The covered CDR3 bases are TGTGCCTGGAGTGTACGAGAGGACAGG. The chain links TRBV30 to TRBJ2-2, with D possibly matching TRBD1 (6 bases). The CDR3 end lies 3 residues beyond the end of the read and is filled in from the germline J gene. The germline CDR1 and CDR2 sequences are GTSNPN and SVGIG (reference sequence). This CDR3 comprises 12 residues.

Here the CDR3 reads CASSSTGARGGYTF. CDR3 DNA (partial): TGTGCCAGCAGCTCGACAGGGGCCCGGGGGGGC. This sequence joins TRBV7-2 and TRBJ1-2, with 8 nucleotides matching TRBD1. The read halts 3 residues ahead of the CDR3 end, with the missing end drawn from the germline J gene. Germline CDR1 and CDR2: SGHTA and FQGNSA. CDR3 length: 14 amino acids.

Concerning this clone: The read falls 3 residues short of the CDR3 end, and the missing part is taken from the germline J gene. The rearrangement links TRBV12-3 or TRBV12-4 to TRBJ1-2, with 9 bases aligning to TRBD1. The CDR3 contains 14 residues. Trimming took 6 bases from V and 5 from J; bases not matched to a gene: 7. CDR3 in amino acids: CASRTGQGTYGYTF. The CDR3 bases that were read are TGTGCCAGCAGAACGGGACAGGGAACTTATGGC.

With respect to this clone: From the germline J gene comes the end of the CDR3, since the read stops 3 residues before it. The chain combines TRBV11-1 with TRBJ2-2, with a tentative D call TRBD1 (5 bases). CDR1 SGHAT and CDR2 FQDESV come from the germline V gene (reference sequence). The V gene lost 10 bases and the J gene lost 0 bases, with 9 bases spanning the gap. This CDR3 has 13 amino acids. The sequenced CDR3 bases are TGTGCCACCAGGACAACGAACACCGGGGAG. Translated: CATRTTNTGE. From start to end, the CDR3 is CATRTTNTGELFF.

Worth noting for this clone: The sequence runs out 3 residues before the end of the CDR3; the remainder is reconstructed from the germline J gene. The gene calls are TRBV7-9 and TRBJ1-1; unclear D gene. The CDR3 totals 12 residues. CDR1 and CDR2 (germline): SEHNR, FQNEAQ (reference sequence). Here the CDR3 reads CASSFRQGEAFF. Partial CDR3 DNA: TGTGCCAGCAGCTTCCGACAAGGGGAA. The full variable domain, rest sourced from reference TRBV7-9 and TRBJ1-1, is DTGVSQNPRHKITKRGQNVTFRCDPISEHNRLYWYRQTLGQGPEFLTYFQNEAQLEKSRLLSDRFSAERPKGSFSTLEIQRTEQGDSAMYLCASSFRQGEAFFGQGTRLTVV.

Notes on this clone: The read is 3 residues too short to cover the CDR3 end, so that end is filled in from the germline J gene. The chain joins TRBV2 to TRBJ2-7; 11 bases are a match to TRBD2. Unmatched junction bases numbered 11, after V lost 7 bases and J lost 6 bases. The length of the CDR3 is 15 residues. CDR1 is SNHLY and CDR2 is FYNNEI in the germline V gene. This CDR3 is CASKTGTSGVLEQYF. CDR3 bases read: TGTGCCAGCAAAACCGGGACTAGCGGTGTTCTCGAG.

This clone is medium-sized by frequency. The CDR3 is cut off 3 residues early in the read; its end comes from the germline J gene. The gene calls are TRBV24-1 and TRBJ2-1; D is perhaps TRBD1 (6 bases). The CDR3 covers 14 residues. Germline lookup yields CDR1 KGHDR and CDR2 SFDVKD. Trimming took off 2 bases at V and 6 bases at J, with 10 bases between the two ends. The CDR3 sequence is CATSDYRGGNEQFF. The covered CDR3 bases are TGTGCCACCAGTGATTACAGAGGGGGCAATGAG.

Notes on this clone: The read ends 3 residues before the CDR3 terminus; that terminus is restored from the germline J gene. The rearrangement uses TRBV7-3 and TRBJ2-1; the D gene is possibly TRBD1 (6 bases). The CDR3 consists of 12 residues. Between the trimmed V and J ends, which lost 5 bases and 9 bases, there was a span of 11 bases. Per the germline V gene, CDR1 is SGHTA and CDR2 is FQGTGA. The CDR3 DNA, read in part, is TGTGCCAGCAGCCCACAGGGTAGTGAG. This gives the protein CASSPQGSE. The CDR3 as a whole reads CASSPQGSEQFF.

Concerning this clone itself: Read coverage stops 3 residues before the CDR3 terminus; the germline J gene supplies the remainder. The chain has TRBV5-6 and TRBJ1-2; D is possibly TRBD1 (6 bases). CDR1 SGHDT and CDR2 YYEEEE come from the germline V gene. This CDR3 contains 14 residues. The V gene lost 0 bases and the J gene lost 5 bases, with 11 bases spanning the gap. CDR3 region: CASSLGQAIYGYTF. The CDR3 bases that were read are TGTGCCAGCAGCTTGGGACAGGCAATTTATGGC.

On this clone: The read is 3 residues too short to cover the CDR3 end, so that end is filled in from the germline J gene. V usage is TRBV20-1 and J usage is TRBJ1-2, with 9 bases that match TRBD1. The CDR3 is 13 residues long. Germline CDR1 and CDR2: DFQATT and SNEGSKA (reference sequence). V dropped 3 bases and J dropped 1; count of bases not matched to a gene: 0. The CDR3 loop reads CSARTGGNYGYTF. The CDR3 bases that were read are TGCAGTGCTAGGACAGGGGGTAACTATGGC.

Concerning this clone: The read ends 3 residues early relative to the CDR3; the germline J gene fills the gap. The chain couples TRBV2 to TRBJ2-1; 11 bases line up with TRBD2. In germline, CDR1 is SNHLY, CDR2 FYNNEI. The CDR3 covers 14 residues. With V trimmed by 7 bases and J by 9 bases, 8 bases remained unmatched. This CDR3 reads CASIEVSGGGEQFF. The CDR3 bases that were read are TGTGCCAGCATCGAGGTTAGCGGGGGGGGTGAG.

A note on this clone: The CDR3 end lies 3 residues beyond the end of the read and is filled in from the germline J gene. The V and J genes are TRBV6-2 or TRBV6-3 and TRBJ2-5; D perhaps matches TRBD2 (5 bases). The CDR3 runs 11 residues. Germline V gene data show CDR1 as MNHEY and CDR2 as SVGEGT. V was trimmed by 4 bases and J by 5 bases, leaving 5 bases between them. CDR3 DNA (partial): TGTGCCAGCAGTTTAGCGGAGACC. It codes for CASSLAET. The entire CDR3 protein is CASSLAETQYF.

Partial CDR3 DNA: TGTGCCAGCTCCACCAGGGGACAGGGGGCCGGTGAG. It specifies CASSTRGQGAGE. From start to end, the CDR3 is CASSTRGQGAGEQFF. The chain links TRBV18 to TRBJ2-1; the match to TRBD1 covers 12 bases. The read finishes 3 residues shy of the CDR3 end, and the germline J gene is used to complete it. V trimming: 6 bases; J trimming: 9 bases; junction bases outside the gene matches: 9. Per germline, CDR1 KGHSH and CDR2 LQKENI. There are 15 residues in the CDR3.

Worth noting for this clone: The CDR3 end lies 3 residues beyond the end of the read and is filled in from the germline J gene. The J gene is TRBJ2-5, the V gene TRBV6-1, with D tentatively TRBD1 (5 bases). This CDR3 is built from 16 residues. Per the germline V gene, CDR1 is MNHNS and CDR2 is SASEGT. Trimming cost V 3 bases and J 5 bases, with 19 bases left between them. CDR3 region: CASSETVVELGETQYF. The sequenced part of the CDR3 DNA is TGTGCCAGCAGTGAGACAGTTGTGGAACTTGGGGAGACC.

Concerning this clone: The read gets to within 3 residues of the CDR3 end, and the germline J gene fills in the rest. The chain links TRBV7-2 to TRBJ1-5; TRBD1 might be the D (5 bases). Germline values: CDR1 SGHTA, CDR2 FQGNSA. V dropped 7 bases and J dropped 4 bases, with 14 bases sitting between them. The CDR3 extends over 14 amino acids. Partial CDR3 DNA: TGTGCCAGCACCAGGCAAGGGGTAAATCAGCCC. Translating gives CASTRQGVNQP. The CDR3 in full is CASTRQGVNQPQHF.

A word on this clone: Read sequence stops 3 residues before the CDR3 end, and the germline J gene provides the missing end. The chain recombines TRBV13 with TRBJ2-4, with TRBD2 matching over 8 bases. With 3 bases clipped from V and 7 bases from J, the junction kept 5 bases outside the gene matches. The CDR3 sequence is 14 residues long. Germline CDR1 is PRHDT and CDR2 is FYEKMQ (reference sequence). The covered CDR3 bases are TGTGCCAGCAGCTTTCGGGGGGGCCCGAACATT. Translating it yields CASSFRGGPNI. The whole CDR3 is CASSFRGGPNIQYF. Using reference TRBV13 and TRBJ2-4 for the parts outside the CDR3, the full variable domain is AAGVIQSPRHLIKEKRETATLKCYPIPRHDTVYWYQQGPGQDPQFLISFYEKMQSDKGSIPDRFSAQQFSDYHSELNMSSLELGDSALYFCASSFRGGPNIQYFGAGTRLSVL.

As regards this clone: The read ends 3 residues before the CDR3 terminus; that terminus is restored from the germline J gene. The V gene is TRBV2, the J gene TRBJ1-6; tentatively, D is TRBD1 (6 bases). From germline, CDR1 is SNHLY and CDR2 FYNNEI. This CDR3 is 13 amino acids long. Deletions cut 5 bases from V and 12 bases from J, with 14 bases between. The CDR3 DNA, read in part, is TGTGCCAGCAGTATAACAGGGTATCGACCC. It yields the protein CASSITGYRP. The whole CDR3 reads CASSITGYRPLHF.

About this clone itself: The CDR3 goes on 3 residues after the read ends, and that part is filled in from the germline J gene. V gene TRBV7-3 combines with J gene TRBJ1-2; unclear D gene. The ends were cut back, 4 bases at V and 4 bases at J, with 7 bases in the middle. The CDR3 loop spans 12 amino acids. From germline, CDR1 is SGHTA and CDR2 FQGTGA. CDR3 loop: CASSSSIYGYTF. CDR3 bases read: TGTGCCAGCAGCTCAAGCATCTATGGC.

As regards this clone: The CDR3 end lies 3 residues beyond the end of the read and is filled in from the germline J gene. The rearrangement uses TRBV4-1 and TRBJ1-6; possible D gene TRBD1, 6 bases. Germline values: CDR1 MGHRA, CDR2 YSYEKL. The CDR3 runs 17 residues. Trimming stripped 4 bases from V and 0 bases from J, with 13 bases between. This CDR3 is CASSLGQQSSYNSPLHF. The DNA read from the CDR3 is TGCGCCAGCAGCCTTGGACAGCAGAGCTCCTATAATTCACCC.

On this clone itself: The missing CDR3 end, 3 residues past where the read stops, is filled in from the germline J gene. This chain joins TRBV18 and TRBJ1-2; D is unclear. The V gene's germline CDR1 is KGHSH and CDR2 LQKENI. This CDR3 has 16 amino acids. The covered CDR3 bases are TGTGCCAGCTCAGCGGGTTCGGACCCGCGGTCAGATACC. Its translation is CASSAGSDPRSDT. The CDR3 in its entirety is CASSAGSDPRSDTYTF.

For this clone: With the read ending 3 residues before the CDR3 end, the germline J gene is used to fill in that end. The chain employs TRBV20-1 and TRBJ2-7; TRBD2 agrees at 8 bases. Per germline, CDR1 DFQATT and CDR2 SNEGSKA (reference sequence). V was clipped by 0 bases and J by 5 bases; unmatched bases: 9. This CDR3 is 15 amino acids long. CDR3 amino acids: CSARDGGGGRDEQYF. The sequenced CDR3 bases are TGCAGTGCTAGAGATGGAGGCGGGGGGCGGGACGAG.

Note on this clone: The read stops 3 residues short of the end of the CDR3; the missing end is completed from the germline J gene. V and J are TRBV5-1 and TRBJ2-6, with D possibly matching TRBD2 (5 bases). V was shortened by 7 bases and J by 3 bases, with 11 bases between the two germline ends. The CDR3 extends over 14 amino acids. Germline V gives CDR1 SGHRS, CDR2 YFSETQ. CDR3 DNA (partial): TGCGCCAGCTACCCGAGCGGTGGGGCCAACGTC. Protein product: CASYPSGGANV. The full CDR3 protein is CASYPSGGANVLTF.

About this clone itself: The DNA ends 3 residues before the CDR3 does, and the rest of the CDR3 is filled in from the germline J gene. J is TRBJ2-3 and V is TRBV5-1, with a tentative D call TRBD1 (5 bases). The V end lost 4 bases, the J end lost 1 base, and 10 bases lay between the germline ends. The CDR3 totals 14 residues. CDR1 is SGHRS and CDR2 is YFSETQ in the germline V gene. The part of the CDR3 DNA that was read is TGCGCCAGCAGCCCCGGACACGGCACAGATACG. This sequence encodes CASSPGHGTDT. The whole CDR3 protein is CASSPGHGTDTQYF.

In regard to this clone: The read stops 3 residues short of the end of the CDR3; the missing end is completed from the germline J gene. This sequence joins TRBV2 and TRBJ1-2; the D is unclear. Germline loops: CDR1 SNHLY, CDR2 FYNNEI. V was trimmed by 2 bases and J by 7 bases, leaving 11 bases between them. This CDR3 has 13 amino acids. CDR3 loop: CASSESRSGGYTF. The CDR3 bases that were read are TGTGCCAGCAGTGAATCCAGGTCTGGTGGC.

Note on this clone: The read halts 3 residues ahead of the CDR3 end, with the missing end drawn from the germline J gene. V usage is TRBV12-3 or TRBV12-4 and J usage is TRBJ2-2; 12 bases line up with TRBD2. This CDR3 has 17 residues. With 5 bases clipped from V and 5 bases from J, the junction kept 9 bases outside the gene matches. The CDR3 protein is CASSTSLAGGLTGELFF. CDR3 DNA (partial): TGTGCCAGCAGTACCAGTCTAGCGGGGGGGCTTACCGGGGAG.

On this clone itself: The DNA ends 3 residues before the CDR3 does, and the rest of the CDR3 is filled in from the germline J gene. V and J are TRBV19 and TRBJ1-1; no reliable D call. This CDR3 is 15 amino acids long. Germline CDR1 and CDR2: LNHDA and SQIVND (reference sequence). V lost 7 bases to trimming and J lost 0 bases, with 15 bases between them. The covered CDR3 bases are TGTGCCAGTACTCGGACGGGGAAGATGAACACTGAA. It encodes CASTRTGKMNTE. The whole CDR3 sequence is CASTRTGKMNTEAFF.

With respect to this clone: The CDR3 is cut off 3 residues early in the read; its end comes from the germline J gene. V usage is TRBV6-2 or TRBV6-3 and J usage is TRBJ1-3; no reliable D call. CDR3 size: 15 residues. Trimming shortened V by 6 bases and J by 0 bases, and 12 bases separated the two germline ends. The germline gives CDR1 MNHEY, CDR2 SVGEGT. Partial CDR3 DNA: TGTGCCAGCAGCGTACTACTCCTCTCTGGAAACACC. Its translation: CASSVLLLSGNT. In full, the CDR3 is CASSVLLLSGNTIYF.

Concerning this clone itself: The CDR3 end lies 3 residues beyond the end of the read and is filled in from the germline J gene. The chain recombines TRBV7-2 with TRBJ2-1; 11 bases line up with TRBD2. CDR3 length equals 15 residues. CDR1 and CDR2 (germline): SGHTA, FQGNSA. J was trimmed by 4 bases and V by 4 bases; bases with no gene match: 3. CDR3 DNA, as far as it was read: TGTGCCAGCAGCTCCGTAGCGGGGGGGTACAATGAG. This gives the protein CASSSVAGGYNE. The full-length CDR3 reads as CASSSVAGGYNEQFF.

Note on this clone: The CDR3 extends 3 residues past the end of the read, so its final part is completed from the germline J gene. This chain connects TRBV29-1 to TRBJ1-4, with D unresolved. The germline gives CDR1 SQVTM, CDR2 ANQGSEA. This CDR3 is 13 amino acids long. The sequenced part of the CDR3 DNA is TGCAGCGTAGGGTTGGACGGGGATTCACCA. This codes for CSVGLDGDSP. The whole CDR3 is CSVGLDGDSPLFF.

The CDR3 DNA, read in part, is TGCAGTGCTAGTCGGGACACCAATCAGCCC. It yields the protein CSASRDTNQP. The whole CDR3 region reads CSASRDTNQPQHF. The rearrangement joins TRBV20-1 to TRBJ1-5; D is perhaps TRBD1 (6 bases). The CDR3 end lies 3 residues beyond the end of the read and is filled in from the germline J gene. Germline V lookup: CDR1 DFQATT, CDR2 SNEGSKA (reference sequence). The CDR3 has 13 amino acids. V lost 3 bases, J lost 3 bases, and 9 bases lay in between.

Note on this clone: The CDR3 end is not reached by the read, which stops 3 residues before it; the germline J gene fills it in. This chain connects TRBV5-1 to TRBJ2-5; possible D gene TRBD1, 6 bases. The CDR3 spans 17 residues. V was cut by 0 bases and J by 2 bases, with 17 bases left in between. Germline lookup yields CDR1 SGHRS and CDR2 YFSETQ. The chain's CDR3 is CASSLAGVGAGQETQYF. CDR3 DNA (partial): TGCGCCAGCAGCTTGGCCGGGGTGGGGGCCGGACAAGAGACC.